The entry below describes one T cell receptor beta chain. Its matching antigen is unknown. The length of the CDR3 is 13 residues. These data belong to a study of radiation and T cells in renal cell carcinoma. Study-wide findings and caveats: From baseline, blood top tumor clonotypes peaked at 2 weeks post-radiation.

Sequencing was performed with immunoSEQ multiplex PCR; in TCRdb, only in-frame clones are kept and a portion is missing. The sample lists around 180,000 clones, less than 90% seen once, with about 11% in the top ten. Sample time point: blood 4 weeks post-SBRT, at nephrectomy. Treatment: 15 Gy SBRT to primary tumor, nephrectomy 4 weeks later. Nephrectomy followed 15 Gy stereotactic body radiation by 4 weeks. This TCR came from a woman between 45 and 60 years old with renal cell carcinoma. This chain joins TRBV21-1 and TRBJ1-2; the D call of TRBD1 is as the table states it, not checked on the DNA. TRBV21-1 corresponds to a pseudogene. The specimen comprised blood, sampled from a patient whose treatment included radiotherapy and nephrectomy. CDR3 in amino acids: CASRIGQVYGYTF. CDR3 in DNA: TGTGCCAGCAGGATTGGACAAGTCTATGGCTACACCTTC.